This record looks at one T cell receptor beta chain sequence and its context. Seattle-derived patients entered the study during active infection and were followed longitudinally. This sample is part of a study of blood T cell repertoires in COVID-19. At the level of the study: Samples of COVID-19 (acute and convalescent) were obtained from the United States, Italy and Spain. In each case, the material was cDNA or gDNA derived from T cells, B-cell-depleted T cells, or PBMCs.

In the study's own analysis: Quantification of nucleated cells was approximated via reference gene primer amplification. The table came from immunoSEQ multiplex PCR; TCRdb's copy has only in-frame clones and leaves some out. V and J calls and clone size are given by that table; D and trimming were obtained from the DNA. Of about 50,000 clones listed, 89% are singletons. The sequencing input was peripheral blood. This TCR was recovered from a woman aged 60-70 years with COVID-19, enrolled during active disease.

This CDR3 is CASSPAWAGDYNEQFF. In nucleotides, the CDR3 is TGCGCCAGCAGCCCCGCCTGGGCGGGAGACTACAATGAGCAGTTCTTC. The V call is TRBV4-1, the J call TRBJ2-1, with 7 bases that match TRBD2. Trimming at V came to 4 bases and at J to 3 bases, leaving 9 bases not matched to a gene. This CDR3 has 16 residues. Germline V lookup: CDR1 MGHRA, CDR2 YSYEKL.